These 20 T cell receptor beta chains came from one sample sequenced in a study of beta chain features in type 1 diabetes. Of the isolated RNA, all was reverse transcribed, and so the sequenced material was expressed TCRB transcripts. Profiling relied on immunoSEQ multiplex PCR, and the TCRdb table lists in-frame clones only, not all of them. This table holds about 40,000 clones, approximately 53% found once. Input material: stem cell memory CD4+ T cells from blood. The receptors were sampled from a woman in her thirties in good health.

In this sample, this clone turned up once. This chain links TRBV25-1 with TRBJ1-1; D unclear. The CDR3 has 12 amino acids. V was cut by 6 bases and J by 1 base, with 6 bases left in between. CDR1 and CDR2 from the germline V gene are MGHDK and SYGVNS. This chain's CDR3 is CASRGTNTEAFF. DNA for the CDR3: TGTGCCAGCAGGGGCACGAACACTGAAGCTTTCTTT.

A few counts support this clone. J is TRBJ2-2 and V is TRBV11-2; 7 bases are shared with TRBD1. This CDR3 is built from 15 residues. The trim removed 4 bases at V and 7 bases at J, leaving 9 bases unmatched. Germline CDR1 and CDR2: SGHAT and FQNNGV. CDR3: CASSYLTGSSGELFF. The DNA of the CDR3 is TGTGCCAGCAGCTACTTGACAGGGTCGAGCGGGGAGCTGTTTTTT.

The V gene is TRBV2, the J gene TRBJ1-3; possibly TRBD1 for D (6 bases). The V end was cut by 7 bases, the J end by 1 base, with 11 bases between. This CDR3 has 14 residues. Germline V gene sequence: CDR1 SNHLY, CDR2 FYNNEI. In nucleotides, the CDR3 is TGTGCCAGCACCACAGGGAGTTCTGGAAACACCATATATTTT. It yields the protein CASTTGSSGNTIYF.

This sequence joins TRBV28 and TRBJ2-2, with TRBD2 identical over 10 bases. Germline CDR1 is MDHEN and CDR2 is SYDVKM. CDR3 length equals 15 residues. V was pared by 4 bases and J by 5 bases, with 4 bases of the junction left unmatched. This CDR3 is CASSSAGGGTGELFF. The CDR3 region has the DNA TGTGCCAGCAGTTCAGCGGGAGGGGGGACCGGGGAGCTGTTTTTT.

The chain carries TRBV5-6 and TRBJ2-7; a possible D gene is TRBD2 (6 bases). This CDR3 is built from 15 residues. Germline V gene sequence: CDR1 SGHDT, CDR2 YYEEEE. The V end lost 1 base, the J end lost 2 bases, and 13 bases lay between the germline ends. CDR3 sequence reads: CASSLPGRGTYEQYF. For the CDR3, the DNA is TGTGCCAGCAGCTTGCCTGGACGGGGGACCTACGAGCAGTACTTC.

The genes are TRBV10-3 and TRBJ1-4; weak D call: TRBD1 (5 bases). CDR1 is ENHRY, CDR2 SYGVKD, per germline. The CDR3 extends over 15 amino acids. With 3 bases removed from V and 0 bases from J, the gap between germline ends came to 8 bases. The CDR3 DNA follows: TGTGCCATCAGTGAACAGGAAGCAACTAATGAAAAACTGTTTTTT. It yields the protein CAISEQEATNEKLFF.

The chain couples TRBV19 to TRBJ2-5, with TRBD2 matching over 7 bases. Germline CDR1 reads LNHDA; CDR2 reads SQIVND (reference sequence). The J segment lost 5 bases and the V segment lost 4 bases, leaving 13 bases of the junction unmatched. The CDR3 totals 16 residues. The CDR3 nucleotides are TGTGCCAGTAGTAAACGTCTCCCGGGAGGCCAGGAGACCCAGTACTTC. Its protein is CASSKRLPGGQETQYF.

The chain carries TRBV18 and TRBJ2-3, with 7 bases that match TRBD2. Germline CDR1 is KGHSH and CDR2 is LQKENI. Trimming at V came to 3 bases and at J to 5 bases, leaving 11 bases not matched to a gene. CDR3 length equals 16 residues. The CDR3 region has the DNA TGTGCCAGCTCACCGAGACTGGTGGGAGGGGAAGATACGCAGTATTTT. It yields the protein CASSPRLVGGEDTQYF.

This clone showed up just a few times. The chain combines TRBV11-2 with TRBJ2-1, with D unclear. This CDR3 has 16 amino acids. V was trimmed by 0 bases and J by 0 bases, leaving 9 bases between them. Germline assignment: CDR1 SGHAT and CDR2 FQNNGV. The CDR3 reads CASSLEARSSYNEQFF. The CDR3 coding sequence is TGTGCCAGCAGCTTAGAAGCGCGAAGCTCCTACAATGAGCAGTTCTTC. The whole variable domain, filled in from reference TRBV11-2 and TRBJ2-1, reads EAGVAQSPRYKIIEKRQSVAFWCNPISGHATLYWYQQILGQGPKLLIQFQNNGVVDDSQLPKDRFSAERLKGVDSTLKIQPAKLEDSAVYLCASSLEARSSYNEQFFGPGTRLTVL.

This chain connects TRBV4-2 to TRBJ2-5, with a possible D match to TRBD1 (5 bases). Trimming took 4 bases from V and 1 from J, leaving 7 bases between them. Germline CDR1 and CDR2: LGHNA and YNFKEQ. This CDR3 is built from 13 residues. CDR3 bases: TGTGCCAGCAGCCCGACAGTCCAAGAGACCCAGTACTTC. Protein product: CASSPTVQETQYF.

CDR3 DNA: TGCGCCAGCAGCCAAGGGGTATGGACTAGCGGGGCCTACGAGCAGTACTTC. The encoded protein is CASSQGVWTSGAYEQYF. The chain combines TRBV4-1 with TRBJ2-7, with 12 bases fitting TRBD2. CDR1 is MGHRA, CDR2 YSYEKL, per germline. V trimming: 1 base; J trimming: 2 bases; junction bases outside the gene matches: 6. The CDR3 is 17 amino acids.

This clone appeared a few times. This rearrangement joins TRBV7-9 to TRBJ2-7; 10 bases line up with TRBD2. V was clipped by 5 bases and J by 6 bases; unmatched bases: 10. This CDR3 spans 15 amino acids. Germline CDR1 is SEHNR and CDR2 is FQNEAQ (reference sequence). The CDR3 sequence: CASSPASGSNFEQYF. DNA for the CDR3: TGTGCCAGCAGCCCGGCTAGCGGGAGTAACTTCGAGCAGTACTTC.

This clone was counted only a few times. The CDR3, as DNA: TGTGCCAGCTCACCACCGGACTTCTGGGAGGAGTATGGCTACACCTTC. Its translation: CASSPPDFWEEYGYTF. The chain uses TRBV18 and TRBJ1-2; D not certain. Trimming removed 0 bases at V and 5 bases at J, with 16 bases between. Germline V gene sequence: CDR1 KGHSH, CDR2 LQKENI. The CDR3 is 16 amino acids.

The chain employs TRBV6-6 and TRBJ2-7; maybe TRBD2 (6 bases). This CDR3 spans 14 amino acids. Germline V gene sequence: CDR1 MNHNY, CDR2 SVGAGI (reference sequence). The germline V and J ends were trimmed by 8 bases and 1 base, with 15 bases remaining between them. CDR3 in amino acids: CASAGEGGSYEQYF. The CDR3 bases are TGTGCCAGCGCTGGAGAGGGAGGTTCCTACGAGCAGTACTTC.

This clone was recorded a few times. This rearrangement joins TRBV7-6 to TRBJ1-2; 7 nucleotides line up with TRBD1. Germline CDR1 and CDR2: SGHVS and FNYEAQ. The V and J ends lost 4 bases and 5 bases, in that order; junction bases with no gene match: 1. This CDR3 has 12 amino acids. The CDR3 region is CASSSTGYGYTF. Written as DNA, the CDR3 is TGTGCCAGCAGCTCGACAGGGTATGGCTACACCTTC.

This clone appeared a few times. The chain joins TRBV29-1 to TRBJ2-3; possible D gene TRBD1, 6 bases. The V gene lost 5 bases and the J gene lost 4 bases, with 10 bases spanning the gap. The germline V gene encodes CDR1 SQVTM and CDR2 ANQGSEA. CDR3 length equals 12 residues. CDR3 coding DNA: TGCAGCGTTATTGGGGGCCCAGATACGCAGTATTTT. This encodes CSVIGGPDTQYF.

The chain has TRBV2 and TRBJ2-4; D possibly corresponds to TRBD2 (5 bases). Trimming took 7 bases from V and 2 from J, leaving 12 bases between them. The CDR3 sequence is 14 residues long. Germline loops: CDR1 SNHLY, CDR2 FYNNEI. The CDR3 region has the DNA TGTGCCAGCAAGGACCCGGGGACCAAAAACATTCAGTACTTC. Translated: CASKDPGTKNIQYF.

This rearrangement joins TRBV30 to TRBJ1-5; D is unresolved. V was shortened by 3 bases and J by 6 bases, with 12 bases between the two germline ends. The CDR3 spans 13 residues. Germline V CDR1 and CDR2: GTSNPN, SVGIG (reference sequence). The CDR3 loop is CAWRPGVTQPQHF. CDR3 DNA sequence: TGTGCCTGGAGGCCCGGGGTGACTCAGCCCCAGCATTTT.

This clone was seen a few times. The V call is TRBV18, the J call TRBJ2-5; 8 bases match TRBD1. The germline gives CDR1 KGHSH, CDR2 LQKENI. The length of the CDR3 is 15 residues. The ends lost 2 bases at V and 6 bases at J; junction bases unmatched: 8. CDR3 sequence (DNA): TGTGCCAGCTCACCAAGCAGGGGGCACACGAAGACCCAGTACTTC. Amino acid sequence: CASSPSRGHTKTQYF.

The V and J genes are TRBV2 and TRBJ1-4, with D unresolved. The germline V and J ends were trimmed by 8 bases and 8 bases, with 18 bases remaining between them. The CDR3 consists of 14 residues. Germline values: CDR1 SNHLY, CDR2 FYNNEI. CDR3 nucleotides: TGTGCCAGCGCCGTACGGATTGTCGGGGAAAAACTGTTTTTT. As protein: CASAVRIVGEKLFF.